Below, 23 T cell receptor beta chains from the same sample are listed, as sequenced in a study of cytomegalovirus exposure and HLA in healthy donors. It was with 60 Vbeta and 13 Jbeta primers that the PCR ran. TCRdb keeps only in-frame clones here, not all; method: immunoSEQ multiplex PCR. Of around 150,000 clones listed, about 77% are singletons. The source material was PBMCs. These receptors all come from a woman in her forties in good health and CMV-seropositive.

V usage is TRBV7-2 and J usage is TRBJ2-1, with TRBD2 matching over 11 bases. V lost 5 bases, J lost 2 bases, and 2 bases stayed unmatched. In germline, CDR1 is SGHTA, CDR2 FQGNSA. The CDR3 loop spans 15 amino acids. As DNA, the CDR3 is TGTGCCAGCAGCAATAGCGGGGGGGCCTACAATGAGCAGTTCTTC. It translates to CASSNSGGAYNEQFF. The entire variable domain, with the rest obtained from reference TRBV7-2 and TRBJ2-1, is as follows: GAGVSQSPSNKVTEKGKDVELRCDPISGHTALYWYRQSLGQGLEFLIYFQGNSAPDKSGLPSDRFSAERTGGSVSTLTIQRTQQEDSAVYLCASSNSGGAYNEQFFGPGTRLTVL.

The chain couples TRBV14 to TRBJ2-5; TRBD2 aligns across 7 bases. Judging by the DNA end, TRBJ2-7 fits better; the J call may be wrong. The CDR3 covers 15 residues. Germline assignment: CDR1 SGHDN and CDR2 FVKESK. The CDR3 spells CASSPLASGTYEQYF. CDR3 bases: TGTGCCAGCAGCCCCCTAGCTAGCGGCACCTACGAGCAGTACTTC.

This rearrangement joins TRBV5-1 to TRBJ1-1; TRBD1 is a possible D gene (5 bases). V lost 2 bases to trimming and J lost 1 base, with 15 bases between them. This CDR3 comprises 16 residues. Germline CDR1 is SGHRS and CDR2 is YFSETQ. Here the CDR3 DNA reads TGCGCCAGCAGCTTTGGTTGGGGCCTGGGGAACACTGAAGCTTTCTTT. This encodes CASSFGWGLGNTEAFF. Filled out from reference TRBV5-1 and TRBJ1-1, the complete variable domain reads KAGVTQTPRYLIKTRGQQVTLSCSPISGHRSVSWYQQTPGQGLQFLFEYFSETQRNKGNFPGRFSGRQFSNSRSEMNVSTLELGDSALYLCASSFGWGLGNTEAFFGQGTRLTVV.

V gene TRBV4-3 combines with J gene TRBJ1-1, with no clear D. The CDR3 sequence is 13 residues long. The germline V and J ends were trimmed by 4 bases and 4 bases, with 10 bases remaining between them. Germline CDR1 reads LGHNA; CDR2 reads YSLEER. Here the CDR3 reads CASSRTLFTEAFF. CDR3 DNA: TGCGCCAGCAGCCGTACATTATTCACTGAAGCTTTCTTT.

The chain uses TRBV7-8 and TRBJ1-5, with D unresolved. The ends were cut back, 5 bases at V and 0 bases at J, with 5 bases in the middle. CDR1 is SGHVS and CDR2 is FQNEAQ in the germline V gene. The CDR3 totals 13 residues. The CDR3 loop is CASSVYSNQPQHF. The CDR3 nucleotides read TGTGCCAGCAGCGTGTATAGCAATCAGCCCCAGCATTTT.

This sequence joins TRBV9 and TRBJ2-3, with D unclear. Between the trimmed V and J ends, which lost 0 bases and 0 bases, there was a span of 8 bases. This CDR3 has 15 residues. Germline loops: CDR1 SGDLS, CDR2 YYNGEE. This CDR3 reads CASSVERISTDTQYF. CDR3 DNA sequence: TGTGCCAGCAGCGTAGAGAGGATTAGCACAGATACGCAGTATTTT.

The genes are TRBV29-1 and TRBJ1-1; no clear D gene. Germline lookup yields CDR1 SQVTM and CDR2 ANQGSEA. CDR3 length: 14 amino acids. V dropped 1 base and J dropped 2 bases, with 11 bases sitting between them. The CDR3 nucleotides are TGCAGCGTTGAAGTTAACAGTGGTAACACTGAAGCTTTCTTT. Encoded protein: CSVEVNSGNTEAFF. Using reference TRBV29-1 and TRBJ1-1 for the parts outside the CDR3, the full variable domain is SAVISQKPSRDICQRGTSLTIQCQVDSQVTMMFWYRQQPGQSLTLIATANQGSEATYESGFVIDKFPISRPNLTFSTLTVSNMSPEDSSIYLCSVEVNSGNTEAFFGQGTRLTVV.

The sample holds one count of this clone. This chain connects TRBV11-2 to TRBJ2-3; 8 bases line up with TRBD2. V lost 1 base and J lost 2; bases outside the gene matches: 5. Germline CDR1 reads SGHAT; CDR2 reads FQNNGV. CDR3 length: 16 amino acids. The CDR3 region is CASSLVSGGVTDTQYF. The CDR3 DNA sequence: TGTGCCAGCAGCTTAGTGAGCGGGGGAGTCACAGATACGCAGTATTTT.

This chain joins TRBV6-1 and TRBJ1-5; 7 bases agree with TRBD1. CDR1 and CDR2 (germline): MNHNS, SASEGT. J gave up 3 bases and V 4 bases, and 3 bases lay outside the gene matches. There are 14 residues in the CDR3. Here the CDR3 reads CASSVDRANQPQHF. CDR3 coding DNA: TGTGCCAGCAGTGTCGACAGGGCCAATCAGCCCCAGCATTTT.

The chain links TRBV18 to TRBJ2-7; maybe TRBD2 (6 bases). The V gene lost 3 bases and the J gene lost 0 bases, with 12 bases spanning the gap. Germline assignment: CDR1 KGHSH and CDR2 LQKENI. This CDR3 spans 15 amino acids. The CDR3 reads CASSPAGLSSYEQYF. The CDR3 bases are TGTGCCAGCTCACCGGCGGGGTTGAGCTCCTACGAGCAGTACTTC.

In this sample, this clone turned up a few times. The chain joins TRBV30 to TRBJ1-1, with D tentatively TRBD1 (6 bases). Germline V gives CDR1 GTSNPN, CDR2 SVGIG (reference sequence). CDR3 length equals 16 residues. V lost 0 bases and J 4 bases, leaving 18 bases between the germline ends. Here the CDR3 DNA reads TGTGCCTGGAGTGTACCCGGGGGGGGGCCGGGCACTGAAGCTTTCTTT. It yields the protein CAWSVPGGGPGTEAFF.

The J gene is TRBJ2-7, the V gene TRBV5-6; D possibly corresponds to TRBD1 (6 bases). Trimming removed 2 bases at V and 1 base at J, with 7 bases between. The CDR3 has 13 residues. The germline V gene encodes CDR1 SGHDT and CDR2 YYEEEE. CDR3 nucleotides: TGTGCCAGCAGCTTCACAGGGTCCTACGAGCAGTACTTC. Encoded protein: CASSFTGSYEQYF.

V gene TRBV14 combines with J gene TRBJ2-3; D call uncertain. This CDR3 has 16 amino acids. Germline V gene lookup returns CDR1 SGHDN and CDR2 FVKESK. Trimming removed 4 bases from V and 2 bases from J, with 16 bases in between. The CDR3 DNA follows: TGTGCCAGCAGCCTCGGTGGAACTACTCTCACAGATACGCAGTATTTT. It is translated as CASSLGGTTLTDTQYF.

J is TRBJ2-1 and V is TRBV5-8; 11 bases are a match to TRBD2. Germline lookup yields CDR1 SGHTS and CDR2 YDEGEE. The CDR3 totals 19 residues. The V segment lost 4 bases and the J segment 7 bases; nucleotides outside the gene matches: 19. For the CDR3, the DNA is TGTGCCAGCAGCGCTTCCGGGACAGTAGGACTAGCGGGTGGGAATGAGCAGTTCTTC. Residues: CASSASGTVGLAGGNEQFF.

This clone was detected only a few times. V usage is TRBV30 and J usage is TRBJ1-1, with TRBD1 matching over 7 bases. With 1 base clipped from V and 1 base from J, the junction kept 9 bases outside the gene matches. This CDR3 region has 16 residues. The V gene's germline CDR1 is GTSNPN and CDR2 SVGIG (reference sequence). CDR3 DNA: TGTGCCTGGAGTGGCGACCCGACAGGGACGAACACTGAAGCTTTCTTT. Its translation: CAWSGDPTGTNTEAFF. Variable domain in full (rest from reference TRBV30 and TRBJ1-1): SQTIHQWPATLVQPVGSPLSLECTVEGTSNPNLYWYRQAAGRGLQLLFYSVGIGQISSEVPQNLSASRPQDRQFILSSKKLLLSDSGFYLCAWSGDPTGTNTEAFFGQGTRLTVV.

V is TRBV6-5 and J is TRBJ2-2; tentatively, D is TRBD1 (6 bases). The CDR3 loop spans 15 amino acids. Trimming removed 5 bases at V and 0 bases at J, with 10 bases between. Germline CDR1 is MNHEY and CDR2 is SVGAGI. The chain's CDR3 is CASSHDRSNTGELFF. The CDR3 nucleotides are TGTGCCAGCAGTCACGACAGGTCGAACACCGGGGAGCTGTTTTTT.

The chain employs TRBV7-9 and TRBJ1-4; 9 bases match TRBD1. Germline CDR1 is SEHNR and CDR2 is FQNEAQ (reference sequence). The trim removed 5 bases at V and 2 bases at J, leaving 9 bases unmatched. This CDR3 has 17 residues. CDR3 DNA: TGTGCCAGCAGCAAGGACAGGGGAGCGGATACTAATGAAAAACTGTTTTTT. Translation: CASSKDRGADTNEKLFF. Full variable domain (missing parts from reference TRBV7-9 and TRBJ1-4): DTGVSQNPRHKITKRGQNVTFRCDPISEHNRLYWYRQTLGQGPEFLTYFQNEAQLEKSRLLSDRFSAERPKGSFSTLEIQRTEQGDSAMYLCASSKDRGADTNEKLFFGSGTQLSVL.

The chain joins TRBV11-2 to TRBJ1-5; possible D gene TRBD1, 5 bases. Germline assignment: CDR1 SGHAT and CDR2 FQNNGV. V gave up 5 bases and J gave up 3 bases, with 14 bases separating them. The CDR3 is 15 amino acids. The DNA for the CDR3 is TGTGCCAGCAGCGCCGGTCAGGGACTCAATCAGCCCCAGCATTTT. It translates to CASSAGQGLNQPQHF.

This clone was counted once. The chain carries TRBV7-9 and TRBJ2-1, with D possibly TRBD2 on 6 matching bases. V was trimmed by 5 bases and J by 5 bases, leaving 19 bases between them. The germline gives CDR1 SEHNR, CDR2 FQNEAQ (reference sequence). CDR3 size: 16 residues. The CDR3 sequence is CASSLGTSPVNNEQFF. Written as DNA, the CDR3 is TGTGCCAGCAGCCTCGGGACTTCCCCCGTCAACAATGAGCAGTTCTTC.

The V and J genes are TRBV19 and TRBJ1-1; tentatively, D is TRBD1 (6 bases). V lost 5 bases and J 0 bases, leaving 16 bases between the germline ends. The germline V gene encodes CDR1 LNHDA and CDR2 SQIVND (reference sequence). This CDR3 region has 16 residues. The CDR3 nucleotides read TGTGCCAGTAGTCCTTCGGACGGGACAATGAACACTGAAGCTTTCTTT. Its protein is CASSPSDGTMNTEAFF.

V and J are TRBV29-1 and TRBJ2-5; D is perhaps TRBD2 (6 bases). The J call may be faulty, since TRBJ2-7 better matches the DNA end. There are 12 residues in the CDR3. The germline V gene has CDR1 SQVTM and CDR2 ANQGSEA. As DNA, the CDR3 is TGCGGGGTCCGGGACTCGACCTACGAGCAGTACTTC. It yields the protein CGVRDSTYEQYF.

This clone was detected only a few times. The chain is built from TRBV28 and TRBJ2-2, with 7 bases lining up with TRBD1. Germline CDR1 is MDHEN and CDR2 is SYDVKM. The CDR3 length is 16 residues. J was trimmed by 1 base and V by 4 bases; bases with no gene match: 6. The CDR3 sequence: CASSSPRDRNTGELFF. The DNA of the CDR3 is TGTGCCAGCAGTTCCCCCCGGGACAGGAACACCGGGGAGCTGTTTTTT.

The rearrangement joins TRBV30 to TRBJ2-2; 7 bases line up with TRBD2. With V trimmed by 4 bases and J by 2 bases, 10 bases remained unmatched. Looked up from germline, CDR1 is GTSNPN and CDR2 is SVGIG (reference sequence). The CDR3 loop spans 16 amino acids. The CDR3 protein is CAWTPTSGVNTGELFF. CDR3 DNA sequence: TGTGCCTGGACACCTACCAGCGGGGTCAACACCGGGGAGCTGTTTTTT.